This T cell receptor beta chain was obtained from a study of draining lymph node invasion in breast cancer (TCRdb year 2020). Notes on the research overall: Histology and cytokeratin immunohistochemistry were used to diagnose nodal metastasis, and EpCAM/CD45 flow cytometry was used to confirm the diagnosis. Across breast cancer tissues, a separate targeted assay used bulk TCR-beta CDR3 sequencing to compare sorted memory regulatory T cells with memory conventional CD4 T cells. Matched non-invaded and tumor-invaded tumor-draining lymph nodes plus the primary tumor were contributed by each patient, with both Treg and Tconv subsets profiled. The separate targeted TCR sequencing covered lymph nodes from roughly five patients, with primary tumors sequenced for three of those patients. Broad study findings and their caveats: Per tissue, roughly 12-25% of Treg TCRs were found to be shared with Tconvs, and this sharing was interpreted as suggesting peripheral Treg induction. In the targeted TCR-seq data, Tregs appeared more clonally expanded than Tconvs in all tissues, and both subsets were less diverse in tumor than lymph nodes. Tracking the tumor top-100 clones was possible in just a couple of patients. The data could not resolve whether Treg conversion took place in a given organ or whether converted Tregs recirculated between nodes and tumor. Some of the top 100 tumor clones were detected in invaded and non-invaded nodes, suggesting recirculation between tumor and draining nodes. Shared TCRs between Treg and Tconv subsets were considered suggestive but not proof of common clonal origin.

This clonotype was observed once. Its antigen target is currently unknown. Base qualities were left out, and no much larger clone turns up one base away. Evidence from a single read is weak. Memory regulatory T cells were sorted as CD4+ CD45RA- CD25high cells. Tumor-draining lymph nodes were classified as non-invaded or invaded according to absence or presence of metastatic tumor cells. T cells were pre-enriched with a Miltenyi Pan T Cell isolation kit before staining and sorting. Immunohistochemistry for estrogen receptor, progesterone receptor, HER2 and Ki-67 was used to characterize the primary tumors. Fresh surgical tissue was processed within a few hours after surgery by being cut into small fragments. Tissue fragments were enzymatically digested with Liberase TL plus DNase for about 20 minutes and filtered through a 40-micrometer strainer. After DAPI live/dead staining, cells were sorted on a BD FACS Aria II at about 96-99% purity. Sorted cells were lysed in TCL buffer, and RNA was purified using a Norgen Single Cell RNA purification kit that included DNase treatment.

The library came from bulk RNA-seq. This sample was sequenced with an Illumina HiSeq 2500. The study's processing was this. For the separate targeted TCR-seq dataset, MiXCR version 2.1.5 with default parameters extracted and quantified CDR3 sequences from raw reads. Each TCR-beta clone in the separate targeted TCR-seq dataset was defined by the V gene, J gene and CDR3 sequence taken together. For the separate targeted TCR-seq dataset, clones with fewer than three counts were filtered out, after which only the 90% most strongly expressed clones in each sample were kept. For each tissue in the separate targeted TCR-seq dataset, Treg-Tconv overlap was calculated by dividing the number of shared clones by the total number of Treg clones and multiplying by 100. Through fastp at Q25 and MiXCR, TCRdb rebuilt clones from the public reads, retaining in-frame beta chains. Rows with one shared CDR3 protein collapse into an entry with the most common genes and DNA. The V and J calls and clone size come from TCRdb's table, not from the authors' own analysis. This sample has 2,500 to 3,000 distinct CDR3 sequences in its table, and about 68% of those were observed once. The top ten hold around 2.9% of the sample.

Source material: sorted memory Tregs from a lymph node. Interpreted using the paper, the cell subset or site label stands for: CD45RA-negative sorted CD4+ T cells (memory Tconv or effector/memory Treg). The clonotype originates from a female donor with luminal breast cancer.

CDR3 protein: CASADWDTQYF. The nucleotide sequence is TGTGCCAGCGCCGATTGGGATACGCAGTATTTT. The rearrangement combines TRBV6-5 with TRBJ2-3, with the D gene not clear enough to name. V drops 8 bases and J drops 6 bases, leaving 9 bases in between. CDR1 MNHEY and CDR2 SVGAGI were looked up in the germline V gene. The CDR3 contains 11 residues, cysteine and phenylalanine counted. This entry keeps only the CDR3 DNA: 33 bases, framed from base 1.